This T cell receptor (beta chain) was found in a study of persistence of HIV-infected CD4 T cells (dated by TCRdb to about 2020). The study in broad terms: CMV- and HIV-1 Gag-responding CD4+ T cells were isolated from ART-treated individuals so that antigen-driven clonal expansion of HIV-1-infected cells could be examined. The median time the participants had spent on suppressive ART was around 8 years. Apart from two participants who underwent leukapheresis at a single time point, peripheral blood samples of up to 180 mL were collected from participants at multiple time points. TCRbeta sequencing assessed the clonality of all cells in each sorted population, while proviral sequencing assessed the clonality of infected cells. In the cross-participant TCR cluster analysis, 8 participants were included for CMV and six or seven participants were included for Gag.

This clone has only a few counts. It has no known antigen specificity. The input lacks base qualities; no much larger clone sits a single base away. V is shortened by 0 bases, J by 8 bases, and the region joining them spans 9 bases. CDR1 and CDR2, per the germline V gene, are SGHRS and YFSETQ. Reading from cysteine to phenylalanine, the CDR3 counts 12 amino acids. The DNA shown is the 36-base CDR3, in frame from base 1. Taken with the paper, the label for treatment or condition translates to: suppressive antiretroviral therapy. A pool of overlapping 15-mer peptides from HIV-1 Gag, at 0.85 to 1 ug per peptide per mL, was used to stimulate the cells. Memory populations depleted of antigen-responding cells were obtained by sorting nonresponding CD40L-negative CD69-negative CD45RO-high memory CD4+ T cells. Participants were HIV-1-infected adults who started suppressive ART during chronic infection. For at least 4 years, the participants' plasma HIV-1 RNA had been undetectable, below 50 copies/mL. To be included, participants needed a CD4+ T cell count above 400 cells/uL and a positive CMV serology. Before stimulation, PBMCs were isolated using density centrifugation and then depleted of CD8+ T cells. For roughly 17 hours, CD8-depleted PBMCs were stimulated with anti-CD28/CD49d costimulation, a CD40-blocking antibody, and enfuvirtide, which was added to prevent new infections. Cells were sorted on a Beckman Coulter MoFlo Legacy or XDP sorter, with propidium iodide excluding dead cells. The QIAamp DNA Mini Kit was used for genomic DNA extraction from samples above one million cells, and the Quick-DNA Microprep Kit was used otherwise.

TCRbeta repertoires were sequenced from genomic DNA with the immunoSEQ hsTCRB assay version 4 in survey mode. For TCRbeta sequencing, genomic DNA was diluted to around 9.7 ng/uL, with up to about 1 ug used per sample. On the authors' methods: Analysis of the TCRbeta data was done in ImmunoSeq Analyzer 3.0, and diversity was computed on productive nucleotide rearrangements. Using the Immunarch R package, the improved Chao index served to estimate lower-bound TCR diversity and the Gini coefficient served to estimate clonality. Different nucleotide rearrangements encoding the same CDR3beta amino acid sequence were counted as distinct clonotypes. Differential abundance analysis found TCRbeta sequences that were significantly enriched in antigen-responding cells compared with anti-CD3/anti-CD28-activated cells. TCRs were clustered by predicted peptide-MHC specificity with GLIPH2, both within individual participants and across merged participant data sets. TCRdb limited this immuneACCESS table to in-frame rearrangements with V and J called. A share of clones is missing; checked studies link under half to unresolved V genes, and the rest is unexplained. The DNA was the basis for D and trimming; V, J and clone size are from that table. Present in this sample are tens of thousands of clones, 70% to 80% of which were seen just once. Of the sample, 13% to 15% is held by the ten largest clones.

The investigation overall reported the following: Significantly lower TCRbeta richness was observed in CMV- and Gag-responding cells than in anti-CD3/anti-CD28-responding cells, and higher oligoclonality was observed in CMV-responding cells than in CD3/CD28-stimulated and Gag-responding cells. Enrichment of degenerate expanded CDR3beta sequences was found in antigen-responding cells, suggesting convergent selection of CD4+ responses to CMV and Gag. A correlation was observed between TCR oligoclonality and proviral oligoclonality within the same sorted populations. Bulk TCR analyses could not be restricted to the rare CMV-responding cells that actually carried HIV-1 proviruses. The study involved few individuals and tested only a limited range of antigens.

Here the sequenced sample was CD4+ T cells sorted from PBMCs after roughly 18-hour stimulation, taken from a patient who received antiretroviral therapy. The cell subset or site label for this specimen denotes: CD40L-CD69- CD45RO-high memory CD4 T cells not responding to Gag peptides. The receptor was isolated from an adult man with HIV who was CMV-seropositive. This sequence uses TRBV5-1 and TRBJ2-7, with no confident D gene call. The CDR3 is CASSLVRDKQYF. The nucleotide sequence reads TGCGCCAGCAGCTTGGTAAGGGATAAGCAGTACTTC.